The clone carrying this T cell receptor beta chain was observed a single time. Its target is unknown. The data were obtained in a study of shared clonotypes between healthy human individuals. Study conclusions and caveats: Researchers found naive subsets generally carried larger estimated richness than memory subsets.

Terminally differentiated effector memory CD45RA+ cells were left out of the naive CD8 fraction, which was CD45RO-negative and positively selected for CCR7. Measured with immunoSEQ multiplex PCR; TCRdb has only the in-frame clones, and not every one. Here the sample spans approximately 1.9 million clones, over 85% being singletons. Germline V gives CDR1 SGHVS, CDR2 FNYEAQ. The CDR3 covers 16 residues. V dropped 1 base and J dropped 4 bases, with 11 bases sitting between them. The V gene is TRBV7-6, the J gene TRBJ2-6; D is tentatively TRBD1 or TRBD2 (6 bases each). The sample was naive CD8+ T cells from PBMCs. This TCR derives from a man aged 18-30 years in good health. Some clones in this sample may be carry-over from other donors' samples. The CDR3 reads CASSLEGGTGANVLTF. CDR3 DNA: TGTGCCAGCAGCTTAGAAGGGGGGACCGGGGCCAACGTCCTGACTTTC.